A selection of T cell receptor beta chains follows, all from one sample in a study of T cells and Merkel cell carcinoma outcomes. Clones were sequenced by immunoSEQ multiplex PCR, and TCRdb holds only the in-frame ones, with some missing. The data show roughly 9,200 clones, around 84% seen once. The sequencing input was tumor tissue from Merkel cell carcinoma. Receptors originate from a human donor with Merkel cell carcinoma. Each CDR3 is given with its conserved first and last residue. The order of the fields is D gene, J gene, V gene, clone size, CDR3 protein, CDR3 DNA. A D gene is named only where the DNA matches it firmly. Clone sizes are given selectively: once, few, many, or a class where the clone is expanded.

>TRBD2|TRBJ2-3|TRBV27|.
CASSLWGEGDTQYF
TGTGCCAGCAGTTTATGGGGGGAGGGAGATACGCAGTATTTT
>.|TRBJ2-5|TRBV29-1|.
CSAEVTVKQETQYF
TGCAGCGCGGAAGTGACAGTTAAACAAGAGACCCAGTACTTC
>TRBD1|TRBJ1-1|TRBV6-6|.
CASREQGAPEAFF
TGTGCCAGCAGAGAACAGGGGGCCCCTGAAGCTTTCTTT
>TRBD2|TRBJ2-3|TRBV5-1|.
CASSLAGATDTQYF
TGCGCCAGCAGTTTAGCGGGGGCCACAGATACGCAGTATTTT
>.|TRBJ2-3|TRBV7-9|.
CASSFGLPAQYF
TGTGCCAGCAGCTTTGGGCTGCCGGCGCAGTATTTT
>.|TRBJ2-5|TRBV19|few
CASSSRNSQETQYF
TGTGCCAGTAGTAGCCGCAACAGCCAAGAGACCCAGTACTTC
>.|TRBJ1-4|TRBV7-9|.
CASSLALGSGEKLFF
TGTGCCAGCAGCTTAGCCCTTGGCAGTGGAGAAAAACTGTTTTTT
>TRBD1|TRBJ1-1|TRBV25-1|once
CASSDTSGTGGTTFF
TGTGCCAGCAGTGACACCAGCGGGACAGGGGGCACAACTTTCTTT
>.|TRBJ1-5|TRBV5-1|.
CASSLEGGARQPQHF
TGCGCCAGCAGCTTGGAGGGGGGGGCGCGGCAGCCCCAGCATTTT
>.|TRBJ2-3|TRBV5-1|once
CASSLRGKGTDTQYF
TGCGCCAGCAGCTTGAGGGGCAAGGGCACAGATACGCAGTATTTT
>TRBD1|TRBJ1-1|TRBV19|.
CASSIGTGWGNTEAFF
TGTGCCAGTAGTATAGGGACAGGTTGGGGGAACACTGAAGCTTTCTTT
>.|TRBJ1-6|TRBV5-1|.
CASSLASSYNSPLHF
TGCGCCAGCAGCTTGGCCTCCTCCTATAATTCACCCCTCCACTTT
>.|TRBJ1-2|TRBV2|.
CASSERGMRDDGYTF
TGTGCCAGCAGTGAACGGGGGATGCGGGACGATGGCTACACCTTC
>.|TRBJ1-6|TRBV5-1|.
CASSNQGSEVSPLHF
TGCGCCAGCAGCAATCAGGGAAGTGAGGTTTCACCCCTCCACTTT
>.|TRBJ2-3|TRBV6-1|few
CASSVAGVSTDTQYF
TGTGCCAGCAGTGTGGCAGGGGTTAGCACAGATACGCAGTATTTT
>.|TRBJ2-7|TRBV19|.
CASSTSGTGSYEQYF
TGTGCCAGTAGTACCTCCGGAACAGGCTCCTACGAGCAGTACTTC
>TRBD1|TRBJ2-5|TRBV5-1|.
CASSRDRGLETQYF
TGCGCCAGCTCCCGGGACAGGGGGCTAGAGACCCAGTACTTC
>.|TRBJ1-1|TRBV28|.
CASRDTIQNTEAFF
TGTGCCAGCAGGGACACGATTCAGAACACTGAAGCTTTCTTT
>.|TRBJ2-5|TRBV4-2|.
CASSTRAVGQETQYF
TGTGCCAGCAGCACCCGAGCGGTTGGCCAAGAGACCCAGTACTTC
>.|TRBJ1-2|TRBV5-1|.
CASSLNTANYGYTF
TGCGCCAGCAGCCTAAATACAGCTAACTATGGCTACACCTTC
>.|TRBJ2-7|TRBV29-1|.
CSVGQKFYEQYF
TGCAGCGTCGGACAGAAATTCTACGAGCAGTACTTC
>.|TRBJ2-5|TRBV5-4|.
CASSLLSGGVWETQYF
TGTGCCAGCAGCTTGCTCTCGGGCGGGGTTTGGGAGACCCAGTACTTC
>.|TRBJ2-7|TRBV5-8|.
CASSQRGGIGSEQYF
TGTGCCAGCAGCCAGCGAGGGGGGATTGGGAGCGAGCAGTACTTC
>.|TRBJ1-4|TRBV9|.
CASSPGESRGIKLFF
TGTGCCAGCAGCCCCGGGGAATCACGGGGGATAAAACTGTTTTTT
>.|TRBJ1-1|TRBV6-5|.
CVSSPPHIPDEAFF
TGTGTCAGCAGTCCTCCGCACATCCCCGACGAAGCTTTCTTT
>.|TRBJ1-3|TRBV28|.
CASRESGAGGNTIYF
TGTGCCAGCAGAGAATCGGGGGCAGGAGGAAACACCATATATTTT
>TRBD1|TRBJ2-7|TRBV18|once
CASSPTGGEQYF
TGTGCCAGCTCACCGACAGGGGGCGAGCAGTACTTC
>.|TRBJ2-5|TRBV5-4|.
CASSGGTFQETQYF
TGTGCCAGCAGCGGCGGGACATTTCAAGAGACCCAGTACTTC
>TRBD1|TRBJ2-5|TRBV13|few
CASSRGQGDQETQYF
TGTGCCAGCAGCCGCGGACAGGGCGACCAAGAGACCCAGTACTTC